This section outlines one T cell receptor (beta chain) sequence together with its context. Using immunoSEQ multiplex PCR, the repertoire was profiled, and TCRdb retains in-frame clones only, with some absent. The table shows roughly 200,000 clones, with around nine tenths occurring only once. This entry comes from a study of blood T cell repertoires in COVID-19. Study-wide background: Acute-phase and convalescent COVID-19 samples originated in the United States, Italy and Spain.

V lost 2 bases, J lost 4 bases, and 5 bases stayed unmatched. The V gene's germline CDR1 is WSHSY and CDR2 SAAADI. This CDR3 region has 14 residues. The chain has TRBV10-2 and TRBJ2-7, with TRBD1 matching over 7 bases. The TCR originated in a man in his fifties or sixties with acute or convalescent COVID-19. Sequencing was performed on peripheral blood. The CDR3 spells CASSETGQRYEQYF. The CDR3 DNA follows: TGCGCCAGCAGTGAGACGGGACAGAGATACGAGCAGTACTTC.